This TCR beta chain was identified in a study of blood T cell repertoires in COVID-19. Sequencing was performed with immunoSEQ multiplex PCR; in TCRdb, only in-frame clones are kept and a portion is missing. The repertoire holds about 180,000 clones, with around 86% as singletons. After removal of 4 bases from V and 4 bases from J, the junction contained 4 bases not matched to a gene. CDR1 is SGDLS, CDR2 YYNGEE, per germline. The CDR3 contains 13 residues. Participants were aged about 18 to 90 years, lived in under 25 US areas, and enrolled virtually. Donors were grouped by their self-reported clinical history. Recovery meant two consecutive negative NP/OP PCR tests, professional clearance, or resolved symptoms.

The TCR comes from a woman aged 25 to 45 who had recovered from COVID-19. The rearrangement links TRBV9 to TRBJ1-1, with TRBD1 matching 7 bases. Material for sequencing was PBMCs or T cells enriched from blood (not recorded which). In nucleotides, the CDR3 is TGTGCCAGCAGCACGACAGGGCGCACTGAAGCTTTCTTT. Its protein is CASSTTGRTEAFF. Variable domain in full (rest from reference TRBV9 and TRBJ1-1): DSGVTQTPKHLITATGQRVTLRCSPRSGDLSVYWYQQSLDQGLQFLIQYYNGEERAKGNILERFSAQQFPDLHSELNLSSLELGDSALYFCASSTTGRTEAFFGQGTRLTVV.